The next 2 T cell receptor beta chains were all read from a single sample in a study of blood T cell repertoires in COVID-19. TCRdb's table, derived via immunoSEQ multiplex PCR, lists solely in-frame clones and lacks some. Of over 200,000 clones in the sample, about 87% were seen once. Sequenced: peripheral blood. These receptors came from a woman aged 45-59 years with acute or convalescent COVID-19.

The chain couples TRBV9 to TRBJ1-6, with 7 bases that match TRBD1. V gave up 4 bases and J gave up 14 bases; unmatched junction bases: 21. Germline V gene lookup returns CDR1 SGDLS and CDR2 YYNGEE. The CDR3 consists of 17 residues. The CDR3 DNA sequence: TGTGCCAGCAGCACAAACAGGGGCCCCGGGGGCTTTAGGGCCCTCCACTTT. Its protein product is CASSTNRGPGGFRALHF.

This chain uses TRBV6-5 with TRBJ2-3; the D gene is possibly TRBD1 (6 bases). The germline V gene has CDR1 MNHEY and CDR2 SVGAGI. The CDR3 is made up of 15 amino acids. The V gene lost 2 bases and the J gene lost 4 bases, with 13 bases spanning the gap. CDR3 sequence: CASSYRGSGSDTQYF. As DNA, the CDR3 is TGTGCCAGCAGTTACAGGGGGAGCGGATCAGATACGCAGTATTTT.